What follows are 4 T cell receptor beta chains derived from one specimen sequenced in a study of blood T cell repertoires in COVID-19. The repertoire was sequenced with immunoSEQ multiplex PCR; TCRdb's copy has only in-frame clones and lacks some. The sample gives around 200,000 clones, roughly nine tenths of which show up once; under 25% is in the top ten. Sample: peripheral blood. Every receptor here comes from a man aged 70-80 years with active or convalescent COVID-19.

The J gene is TRBJ2-1, the V gene TRBV27; tentatively, D is TRBD1 (6 bases). Trimming removed 5 bases from V and 3 bases from J, with 14 bases in between. CDR3 length: 15 amino acids. Germline CDR1 MNHEY, CDR2 SMNVEV (reference sequence). Here the CDR3 reads CASSTVQGFYNEQFF. The CDR3 nucleotides are TGTGCCAGCAGTACGGTTCAGGGGTTCTACAATGAGCAGTTCTTC.

V and J are TRBV2 and TRBJ2-7; a possible D gene is TRBD1 (6 bases). The V end was cut by 5 bases, the J end by 2 bases, with 16 bases between. The germline gives CDR1 SNHLY, CDR2 FYNNEI. The CDR3 loop spans 15 amino acids. The CDR3, as DNA: TGTGCCAGCAGTCCTCCCATGGGACAAGCCTACGAGCAGTACTTC. Protein: CASSPPMGQAYEQYF.

This clone is a singleton in its sample. The chain has TRBV7-2 and TRBJ1-2, with a possible D match to TRBD1 (5 bases). The CDR3 is 16 residues long. Trimming pared 3 bases from V and 7 bases from J, leaving 21 bases between. Germline assignment: CDR1 SGHTA and CDR2 FQGNSA. DNA of the CDR3: TGTGCCAGCAGCTTGTCACCCCCGGGGGTGGGAGGTGGCTACACCTTC. Translation: CASSLSPPGVGGGYTF.

The V gene is TRBV30, the J gene TRBJ1-2; the D gene is possibly TRBD1 (6 bases). The V gene's germline CDR1 is GTSNPN and CDR2 SVGIG (reference sequence). Trimming cost V 3 bases and J 8 bases, with 16 bases left between them. There are 13 residues in the CDR3. This chain's CDR3 is CAWSAQGPRGYTF. CDR3 in DNA: TGTGCCTGGAGCGCACAGGGCCCCAGGGGCTACACCTTC. Full variable domain (outside the CDR3, taken from reference TRBV30 and TRBJ1-2): SQTIHQWPATLVQPVGSPLSLECTVEGTSNPNLYWYRQAAGRGLQLLFYSVGIGQISSEVPQNLSASRPQDRQFILSSKKLLLSDSGFYLCAWSAQGPRGYTFGSGTRLTVV.